This T cell receptor beta chain was observed in a study of OX40 agonist ivuxolimab in advanced cancers. The protocol was immunoSEQ multiplex PCR, while the TCRdb copy is restricted to in-frame clones and leaves out a portion. Found here are over 55,000 clones, approximately 89% of them singletons; the top ten hold around 2.2%. From germline, CDR1 is SGHDT and CDR2 YYEEEE. The CDR3 sequence is 14 residues long. V was pared by 4 bases and J by 3 bases, with 13 bases between. Autoimmune disease history or systemic immunosuppression led to patients being barred. The source is an adult with an advanced solid tumor such as melanoma, head and neck, liver or kidney cancer. The rearrangement uses TRBV5-6 and TRBJ1-2; no definite D call. The starting material was CD4+ or CD8+ T cells sorted from blood, obtained in a trial of the OX40 agonist ivuxolimab. CDR3 sequence: CASSRLSRDYGYTF. The CDR3 DNA reads as TGTGCCAGCAGCCGACTCTCCAGAGACTATGGCTACACCTTC.